This T cell receptor beta chain emerged from a study of siplizumab effects on memory and regulatory T cells. Sequenced by immunoSEQ multiplex PCR; TCRdb stores in-frame clones only, minus some. The sample shows 70,000 to 100,000 clones, roughly 96% of them seen only once. The ends were cut back, 5 bases at V and 4 bases at J, with 12 bases in the middle. The CDR3 is made up of 13 amino acids. CDR1 and CDR2 (germline): SGHRS, YFSETQ. The sequenced material came from naive CD4+ T cells sorted from blood. This clonotype was sampled from a human donor in good health. The rearrangement uses TRBV5-1 and TRBJ1-2; D may be TRBD1 (5 bases). CDR3 in amino acids: CASSPGLTYGYTF. CDR3 nucleotides: TGCGCCAGCAGTCCAGGGCTTACCTATGGCTACACCTTC.